This T cell receptor (beta chain) was retrieved from a study of T cells in Graves' hyperthyroidism and ophthalmopathy. Study-level points and caveats: Most thyroid clonotypes expanded above 0.001 were also detected in blood.

Amplification targeted TCR beta CDR3 regions from RNA transcripts. The HTBI set primed first-round TCR CDR3 RT-PCR. TCRdb processed the multiplex PCR reads anew with MiXCR; each CDR3 protein has one entry. Here the sample spans approximately 720,000 distinct CDR3 sequences, around 19% being singletons. This clonotype has at least ten counts. No antigen is known for it. Trimming took 4 bases from V and 2 from J; bases not matched to a gene: 8. Germline V gives CDR1 LGHDT, CDR2 YNNKEL (reference sequence). The CDR3 consists of 16 residues. The receptor comes from a woman aged 50 to 60 with Graves' hyperthyroidism that later progressed to Graves' ophthalmopathy. The rearrangement links TRBV3-1 to TRBJ2-5; 9 positions match TRBD2. The sequenced sample consisted of blood. The chain's CDR3 is CASSPGLATTQETQYF. For the CDR3, the DNA is TGTGCCAGCAGCCCCGGACTAGCGACGACTCAAGAGACCCAGTACTTC.